Listed below are T cell receptor beta chains from one sample, sequenced in a study of blood T cell repertoires in COVID-19. Sequencing used immunoSEQ multiplex PCR; TCRdb keeps in-frame clones, though not all of them. The sample lists over 200,000 clones; 83% were seen once. Source material: peripheral blood. These receptors came from a woman in her forties or fifties with acute or convalescent COVID-19. The CDR3 runs from the conserved cysteine through the conserved F or W. A D gene is named only where the DNA matches it firmly. Rows may omit the clone size; those that give it use once, few, many or a size class.

d_call	cdr3_length	clone_size	j_call	v_call	cdr3_nt	cdr3_aa
TRBD1	12	few	TRBJ1-2	TRBV19	TGTGCCAGTAGTATCGGGACAGCCGGCTACACCTTC	CASSIGTAGYTF
NA	15	NA	TRBJ2-7	TRBV7-2	TGTGCCAGCAGCTCCGACTGGGGCGCCTACGACGAGCAGTACTTC	CASSSDWGAYDEQYF
NA	14	NA	TRBJ1-2	TRBV3-1/TRBV3-2	TGTGCCAGCAGCCAAGATCTATGGGCGGGTGGCTACACCTTC	CASSQDLWAGGYTF
NA	8	NA	TRBJ1-1	TRBV20-1	TGCATGGCGAGAGGAGCTTTCTTT	CMARGAFF
TRBD1	14	once	TRBJ2-7	TRBV5-1	TGCGCCAGCAGCCCAGGGGGACATTACTACGAGCAGTACTTC	CASSPGGHYYEQYF
NA	13	NA	TRBJ2-3	TRBV5-1	TGCGCCAGCAGCTCCGAGAGCACAGATACGCAGTATTTT	CASSSESTDTQYF
NA	13	NA	TRBJ1-1	TRBV27	TGTGCCAGCAGTTACGGGAGTCCCACTGAAGCTTTCTTT	CASSYGSPTEAFF
NA	16	NA	TRBJ2-3	TRBV3-1/TRBV3-2	TGTGCCAGCAGCCAAGATTGGGAGGTCAGTTCAGATACGCAGTATTTT	CASSQDWEVSSDTQYF
TRBD2	13	NA	TRBJ2-2	TRBV30	TGTGCCTGGACAAGACTAGCGTCCGGGGAGCTGTTTTTT	CAWTRLASGELFF
NA	15	NA	TRBJ1-2	TRBV6-6	TGTGCCAGCAGTTACCCCGAGGGCGTTGGCCATGGCTACACCTTC	CASSYPEGVGHGYTF
TRBD1	15	NA	TRBJ2-3	TRBV25-1	TGTGCCAGCAGTGACTCAGGGGGCTTGAGAGATACGCAGTATTTT	CASSDSGGLRDTQYF
NA	16	NA	TRBJ1-2	TRBV7-2	TGTGCCAGCAGCTTAGGCTTCCGGAAAGCGGACTATGGCTACACCTTC	CASSLGFRKADYGYTF
NA	14	NA	TRBJ2-7	TRBV21-1	TGTGCCAGCAGCACGGGACTAGCCACCTACGAGCAGTACTTC	CASSTGLATYEQYF
TRBD2	17	few	TRBJ2-2	TRBV3-1/TRBV3-2	TGTGCCAGCAGCCCTACAGCGGGAGGGTTAAACACCGGGGAGCTGTTTTTT	CASSPTAGGLNTGELFF
TRBD2	15	NA	TRBJ2-1	TRBV5-1	TGCGCCAGCAGCTTAGTAGCGGGATGGTACAATGAGCAGTTCTTC	CASSLVAGWYNEQFF
NA	15	few	TRBJ1-1	TRBV7-9	TGTGCCAGCAGCTTAGAGGACAGAAGAGGAACTGAAGCTTTCTTT	CASSLEDRRGTEAFF
TRBD1	13	once	TRBJ1-1	TRBV10-1	TGCGCCAGCAGTGTTAGGGGGCCCACTGAAGCTTTCTTT	CASSVRGPTEAFF
NA	15	NA	TRBJ1-2	TRBV19	TGTGCCAGTAGTATCCGTCCAGTCCGCTTTTCTGGCTACACCTTC	CASSIRPVRFSGYTF
NA	15	NA	TRBJ2-7	TRBV15	TGTGCCACCAGCAGAGAGTTCGGCGGGGTTGGCGAGCAGTACTTC	CATSREFGGVGEQYF
NA	13	once	TRBJ2-1	TRBV3-1/TRBV3-2	TGTGCCAGCAGCCAAGCCGGTAGGAGTGAGCAGTTCTTC	CASSQAGRSEQFF
TRBD1	13	NA	TRBJ1-1	TRBV7-2	TGTGCCAGCAGCCCTACAGGGGGCACTGAAGCTTTCTTT	CASSPTGGTEAFF
NA	15	NA	TRBJ1-1	TRBV3-1/TRBV3-2	TGTGCCAGCAGCCAAGATCTGGGAGTGAACACTGAAGCTTTCTTT	CASSQDLGVNTEAFF
TRBD2	15	NA	TRBJ2-7	TRBV7-2	TGTGCCAGCAGCACCCAGACCACTAGCGGGAACGAGCAGTACTTC	CASSTQTTSGNEQYF
NA	15	NA	TRBJ2-1	TRBV27	TGTGCCAGCAGTTTAACAGTCGAGTGGAACAATGAGCAGTTCTTC	CASSLTVEWNNEQFF
NA	13	NA	TRBJ2-1	TRBV18	TGTGCCAGCTCACCGGGCCACGTCTCTGAGCAGTTCTTC	CASSPGHVSEQFF
TRBD2	17	NA	TRBJ2-1	TRBV15	TGTGCCACCAGCAGAGATCAGGGACTAGCGGGTGGGTATGAGCAGTTCTTC	CATSRDQGLAGGYEQFF
NA	14	NA	TRBJ1-3	TRBV9	TGTGCCAGCAGCGTAGCTCCTCAGGGAAACACCATATATTTT	CASSVAPQGNTIYF
TRBD2	16	once	TRBJ2-2	TRBV28	TGTGCCAGCCTTACGTGGGGGGGTCATCATTACGGGGAGCTGTTTTTT	CASLTWGGHHYGELFF
NA	13	NA	TRBJ2-7	TRBV10-3	TGTGCCATCTGGATGGGGGGACGGGAAGAGCAGTACTTC	CAIWMGGREEQYF